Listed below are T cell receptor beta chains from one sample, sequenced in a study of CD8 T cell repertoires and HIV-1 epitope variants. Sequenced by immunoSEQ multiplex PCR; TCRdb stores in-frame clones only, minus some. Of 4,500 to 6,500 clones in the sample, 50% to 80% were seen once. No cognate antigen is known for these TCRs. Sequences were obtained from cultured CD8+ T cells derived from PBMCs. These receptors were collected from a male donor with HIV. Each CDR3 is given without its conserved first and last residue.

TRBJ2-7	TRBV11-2	ASSFGRDPYEQY
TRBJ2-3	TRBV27	ASSLEEADTDTQY
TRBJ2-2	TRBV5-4	ASSFPPGTGSTGELF
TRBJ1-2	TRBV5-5	ASSQDPPDLDYGYT
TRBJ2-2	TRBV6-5	ASSYQGRTGELF
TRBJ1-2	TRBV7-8	ASSLLDSDGYT
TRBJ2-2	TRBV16	ASSHGGSYTGELF
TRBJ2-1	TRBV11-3	ASSLVSRGEQF
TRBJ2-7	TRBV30	AWMDGISYEQY
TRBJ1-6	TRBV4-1	ASSQDGKGRKSPLH
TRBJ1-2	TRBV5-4	ASSLDRGFHGYT
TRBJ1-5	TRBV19	ASSMWGKDQPQH
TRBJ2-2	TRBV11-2	ASSLQGELF
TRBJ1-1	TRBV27	ASSLPGGVGAF
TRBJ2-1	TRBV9	ASSVVRTGYNEQF
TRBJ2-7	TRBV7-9	ASSLNSRIYEQY
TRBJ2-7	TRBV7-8	ASSSGTVSYEQY
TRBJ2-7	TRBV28	ASLGLGRYYEQY
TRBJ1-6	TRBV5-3	ASSLGAVSPLH
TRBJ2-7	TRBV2	ASSEGAGQSSYEQY
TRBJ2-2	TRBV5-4	ASSFDRVVTGELF
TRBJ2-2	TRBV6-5	ASSYSPGRNTGELF
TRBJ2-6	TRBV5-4	ASRGHVPAKSGNVLT
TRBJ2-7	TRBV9	ASSGGGGADEQY
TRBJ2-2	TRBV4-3	ASSQEPRQVTGELF
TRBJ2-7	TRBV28	ASSSDVSAYEQY
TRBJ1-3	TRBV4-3	ASSQDVAGMFGNTIY
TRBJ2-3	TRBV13	ASSPPGRGRTDTQY
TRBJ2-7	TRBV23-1	ASSQPGSNEQY
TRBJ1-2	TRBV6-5	ASSDRGDGYT
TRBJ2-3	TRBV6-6	ASSYGGVADTQY
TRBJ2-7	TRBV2	ASSVYEQY
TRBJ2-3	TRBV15	TTSRVPGLAGSSTDTQY
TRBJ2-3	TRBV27	ASSSGGGGTDTQY
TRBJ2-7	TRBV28	ASSTLGLVDEQY
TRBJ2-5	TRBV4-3	ASSPLGDRGETQY
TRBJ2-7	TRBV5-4	ASSFGTSSYEQY
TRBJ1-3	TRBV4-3	ASHPGGASGNTIY
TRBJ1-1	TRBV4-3	ASSQDVGQGNTEAF
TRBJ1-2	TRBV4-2	ASSPGEAINNYGYT
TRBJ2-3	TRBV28	ASSFGLPQY
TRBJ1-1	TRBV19	ASSTGTEAF
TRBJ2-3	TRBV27	ASMTGTDTQY
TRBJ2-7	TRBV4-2	ASSQEGMTGGEQY
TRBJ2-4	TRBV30	AWSAGSGAGNIQY
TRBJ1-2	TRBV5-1	ASSSEANYGYT
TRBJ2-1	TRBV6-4	ASSVPTGSHGDEQF
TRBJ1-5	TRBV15	ATSRTRDRNLNQPQH
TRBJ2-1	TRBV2	ASSESPGTHEQF
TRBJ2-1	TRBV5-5	ASSVAGGPPYNEQF
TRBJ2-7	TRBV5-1	ASSLASGAHEQY
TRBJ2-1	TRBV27	ASSLEGTGYNEQF
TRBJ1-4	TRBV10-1	ASSESTRTNNFATNEKLF
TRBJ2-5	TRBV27	ASSLVTEETQY
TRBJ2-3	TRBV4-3	ASSQDELVAEVTDTQY
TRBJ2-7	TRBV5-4	ASSWQSTRGLYEQY